A selection of T cell receptor beta chains follows, all from one sample in a study of shared clonotypes between healthy human individuals. Using immunoSEQ multiplex PCR, the repertoire was profiled, and TCRdb retains in-frame clones only, with some absent. The sample holds hundreds of thousands of clones; 73% are singletons and the top ten take around 1.8%. Sequenced material: memory CD4+ T cells sorted from blood. The receptors derive from a woman in her thirties in good health. Each CDR3 is given with its conserved first and last residue. The D gene is left open where the match is weak. Clone sizes are given selectively: once, few, many, or a class where the clone is expanded.

V gene: TRBV11-2; D gene: TRBD2; J gene: TRBJ2-7; clone size: few; CDR3 DNA: TGTGCCAGCAGCCACCAGCGGGATAGCTACGAGCAGTACTTC; CDR3 protein: CASSHQRDSYEQYF
V gene: TRBV2; D gene: .; J gene: TRBJ1-1; clone size: .; CDR3 DNA: TGTGCCAGCAGCCTTGGCGACACTGAAGCTTTCTTT; CDR3 protein: CASSLGDTEAFF
V gene: TRBV7-8; D gene: .; J gene: TRBJ2-1; clone size: .; CDR3 DNA: TGTGCCAGCAGCTTAGAGGGGGTTTCCTACAATGAGCAGTTCTTC; CDR3 protein: CASSLEGVSYNEQFF
V gene: TRBV5-4; D gene: .; J gene: TRBJ1-5; clone size: .; CDR3 DNA: TGTGCCAGCAGCTTGGGGGACCAGCCCCAGCATTTT; CDR3 protein: CASSLGDQPQHF
V gene: TRBV19; D gene: .; J gene: TRBJ1-5; clone size: many; CDR3 DNA: TGTGCCAGTAGTAGACAGGTTAGCAATCAGCCCCAGCATTTT; CDR3 protein: CASSRQVSNQPQHF
V gene: TRBV7-2; D gene: .; J gene: TRBJ1-1; clone size: .; CDR3 DNA: TGTGCCAGCAGCCAACCTGACAGGTTTATAATGAACACTGAAGCTTTCTTT; CDR3 protein: CASSQPDRFIMNTEAFF
V gene: TRBV28; D gene: TRBD1; J gene: TRBJ1-5; clone size: .; CDR3 DNA: TGTGCCAGCAGCACGACAGGGGGAAGCAATCAGCCCCAGCATTTT; CDR3 protein: CASSTTGGSNQPQHF
V gene: TRBV4-1; D gene: .; J gene: TRBJ1-2; clone size: few; CDR3 DNA: TGCGCCAGCAGCCAAGATTACAGCAACTATGGCTACACCTTC; CDR3 protein: CASSQDYSNYGYTF
V gene: TRBV23-1; D gene: .; J gene: TRBJ1-6; clone size: .; CDR3 DNA: TGCGCCAGCAGTCAACCGGTCCTTAATTCACCCCTCCACTTT; CDR3 protein: CASSQPVLNSPLHF
V gene: TRBV14; D gene: TRBD2; J gene: TRBJ2-1; clone size: .; CDR3 DNA: TGTGCCAGCAGCCAACCGGGACTAGCGGGAGGGCGGAGCAATGAGCAGTTCTTC; CDR3 protein: CASSQPGLAGGRSNEQFF
V gene: TRBV19; D gene: TRBD1; J gene: TRBJ1-1; clone size: .; CDR3 DNA: TGTGCCAGTAGTGAAGACAGGGGGCTAGAAGCTTTCTTT; CDR3 protein: CASSEDRGLEAFF
V gene: TRBV11-1; D gene: .; J gene: TRBJ1-1; clone size: .; CDR3 DNA: TGTGCCAGCAGCAAGTGGACAGAAGGGAACACTGAAGCTTTCTTT; CDR3 protein: CASSKWTEGNTEAFF
V gene: TRBV6-1; D gene: .; J gene: TRBJ2-7; clone size: .; CDR3 DNA: TGTGCCAGCAGTGAGACAGCCTACGAGCAGTACTTC; CDR3 protein: CASSETAYEQYF
V gene: TRBV19; D gene: TRBD2; J gene: TRBJ2-3; clone size: .; CDR3 DNA: TGTGCCAGTAGATCGGCTAGCGGGAGTATTAGCACAGATACGCAGTATTTT; CDR3 protein: CASRSASGSISTDTQYF
V gene: TRBV7-9; D gene: .; J gene: TRBJ1-1; clone size: .; CDR3 DNA: TGTGCCAGCAGCTTAGTGTCAGACGAAGCTTTCTTT; CDR3 protein: CASSLVSDEAFF
V gene: TRBV9; D gene: .; J gene: TRBJ1-2; clone size: .; CDR3 DNA: TGTGCCAGCAGCACCGCGGGGGTAAACTATGGCTACACCTTC; CDR3 protein: CASSTAGVNYGYTF
V gene: TRBV20-1; D gene: .; J gene: TRBJ1-2; clone size: .; CDR3 DNA: TGCAGCGCAAACAGGATTTATGGCTACACCTTC; CDR3 protein: CSANRIYGYTF
V gene: TRBV5-1; D gene: TRBD2; J gene: TRBJ2-5; clone size: .; CDR3 DNA: TGCGCCAGCAGCTCCCGTTCGGCGGGGGTTGAGACCCAGTACTTC; CDR3 protein: CASSSRSAGVETQYF
V gene: TRBV15; D gene: .; J gene: TRBJ2-5; clone size: .; CDR3 DNA: TGTGCCACCAGCCGTCCGGCTGAGACCCAGTACTTC; CDR3 protein: CATSRPAETQYF
V gene: TRBV5-5; D gene: .; J gene: TRBJ2-1; clone size: .; CDR3 DNA: TGTGCCAGCAGCTTGGTGGGGATAAGCGGGTATGCAGAGTTCTTC; CDR3 protein: CASSLVGISGYAEFF
V gene: TRBV5-4; D gene: TRBD2; J gene: TRBJ2-3; clone size: .; CDR3 DNA: TGTGCCAGCAGCTCGACTAGCGGTTTTTACACAGATACGCAGTATTTT; CDR3 protein: CASSSTSGFYTDTQYF
V gene: TRBV7-3; D gene: .; J gene: TRBJ2-7; clone size: .; CDR3 DNA: TGTGCCAGCAGCTTAGATCGGGGAACCCACGAGCAGTACTTC; CDR3 protein: CASSLDRGTHEQYF
V gene: TRBV4-2; D gene: .; J gene: TRBJ2-7; clone size: .; CDR3 DNA: TGTGCCAGCAGCCAAGACACCTCCTACGAGCAGTACTTC; CDR3 protein: CASSQDTSYEQYF
V gene: TRBV7-2; D gene: TRBD1; J gene: TRBJ2-5; clone size: once; CDR3 DNA: TGTGCCAGCAGCTTGGGGACAGGCAAAACAGGGCAGTACTTC; CDR3 protein: CASSLGTGKTGQYF
V gene: TRBV18; D gene: TRBD1; J gene: TRBJ2-7; clone size: few; CDR3 DNA: TGTGCCAGCTCACCAGCGGGACAGGACTTCTGGCGGTACTTC; CDR3 protein: CASSPAGQDFWRYF
V gene: TRBV25-1; D gene: TRBD2; J gene: TRBJ2-5; clone size: .; CDR3 DNA: TGTGCCAGCAGTGAATCCCGCCTAGCGGGAGTATCAGAGACCCAGTACTTC; CDR3 protein: CASSESRLAGVSETQYF
V gene: TRBV9; D gene: .; J gene: TRBJ1-3; clone size: .; CDR3 DNA: TGTGCCAGCAGCCTAGGGGGGGCTTCGAGAAACACCATATATTTT; CDR3 protein: CASSLGGASRNTIYF
V gene: TRBV7-2; D gene: TRBD1; J gene: TRBJ2-7; clone size: .; CDR3 DNA: TGTGCCAGCAGCTCGACAGGGGGCCCCTACGAGCAGTACTTC; CDR3 protein: CASSSTGGPYEQYF
V gene: TRBV19; D gene: TRBD1; J gene: TRBJ2-7; clone size: few; CDR3 DNA: TGTGCCACCGGGACAGCTTCCTACGAGCAGTACTTC; CDR3 protein: CATGTASYEQYF
V gene: TRBV2; D gene: TRBD2; J gene: TRBJ2-7; clone size: .; CDR3 DNA: TGTGCCAGCCGAAGTAGCGGGAGCTACGAGCAGTACTTC; CDR3 protein: CASRSSGSYEQYF
V gene: TRBV4-1; D gene: .; J gene: TRBJ2-3; clone size: .; CDR3 DNA: TGCGCCAGCAGCCAACCCGCTACAGACGTCGCAGATACGCAGTATTTT; CDR3 protein: CASSQPATDVADTQYF
V gene: TRBV2; D gene: .; J gene: TRBJ2-2; clone size: few; CDR3 DNA: TGTGCCAGCACACCCAGTAGGCCCTTCACCGGGGAGCTGTTTTTT; CDR3 protein: CASTPSRPFTGELFF
V gene: TRBV6-5; D gene: .; J gene: TRBJ1-1; clone size: .; CDR3 DNA: TGTGCCAGCAGTTATGGGGATTCCACTGAAGCTTTCTTT; CDR3 protein: CASSYGDSTEAFF
V gene: TRBV27; D gene: TRBD1; J gene: TRBJ1-5; clone size: .; CDR3 DNA: TGTGCCAGCAGTGCGGAGACAGGGATTGTAGGTCAGCCCCAGCATTTT; CDR3 protein: CASSAETGIVGQPQHF
V gene: TRBV5-4; D gene: .; J gene: TRBJ1-5; clone size: .; CDR3 DNA: TGTGCCAGCAGCTTGGGGGTACCAGGCAGCCGCAATCAGCCCCAGCATTTT; CDR3 protein: CASSLGVPGSRNQPQHF
V gene: TRBV20-1; D gene: .; J gene: TRBJ1-5; clone size: .; CDR3 DNA: TGCAGTGCTAGTAGTTTGCAGCCCCAGCATTTT; CDR3 protein: CSASSLQPQHF
V gene: TRBV2; D gene: TRBD2; J gene: TRBJ2-1; clone size: .; CDR3 DNA: TGTGCCAGCAATTCCGAGAGCGGGAGCGTCAACAATGAGCAGTTCTTC; CDR3 protein: CASNSESGSVNNEQFF
V gene: TRBV6-5; D gene: .; J gene: TRBJ2-4; clone size: .; CDR3 DNA: TGTGCCAGCAGTTCATGGGCGGCCAAAAACATTCAGTACTTC; CDR3 protein: CASSSWAAKNIQYF
V gene: TRBV7-9; D gene: .; J gene: TRBJ1-5; clone size: once; CDR3 DNA: TGTGCCAGCAGCTTAGGAGGGCGGAACAATCAGCCCCAGCATTTT; CDR3 protein: CASSLGGRNNQPQHF
V gene: TRBV9; D gene: .; J gene: TRBJ1-2; clone size: .; CDR3 DNA: TGTGCCAGCAGCGCAGGACGAGATAACTATGGCTACACCTTC; CDR3 protein: CASSAGRDNYGYTF
V gene: TRBV6-6; D gene: TRBD1; J gene: TRBJ2-7; clone size: .; CDR3 DNA: TGTGCCAGCAGTACCGACAGGGCCGGCTACGAGCAGTACTTC; CDR3 protein: CASSTDRAGYEQYF
V gene: TRBV7-3; D gene: .; J gene: TRBJ1-1; clone size: .; CDR3 DNA: TGTGCCAGCAGCTCCATGGAGAACACTGAAGCTTTCTTT; CDR3 protein: CASSSMENTEAFF
V gene: TRBV6-1; D gene: TRBD1; J gene: TRBJ2-7; clone size: .; CDR3 DNA: TGTGCCACCTCGGGACAGGGCCTTGGCGAGCAGTACTTC; CDR3 protein: CATSGQGLGEQYF
V gene: TRBV25-1; D gene: .; J gene: TRBJ1-2; clone size: .; CDR3 DNA: TGTGCCAGCAGTGATCGGAACAGGGACGGCTACACCTTC; CDR3 protein: CASSDRNRDGYTF